The present T cell receptor beta chain was sequenced within a study of blood T cell repertoires in COVID-19 (dated by TCRdb to about 2020). Looking at the study overall: Samples from collaborators originated in the United States, Italy and Spain and spanned both the acute and convalescent phases of COVID-19. The prospective study material was composed of cDNA or gDNA derived from T cells, B-cell-depleted T cells, or PBMCs. The dataset comprised deeply sampled blood TCRbeta repertoires from subjects exposed to, actively infected with, or recovered from COVID-19. The repertoires were released in a freely available public database meant as a resource for research on the immune response to SARS-CoV-2. The samples were drawn from the first 160 participants of the ongoing ImmuneRACE study and from 1,254 subjects provided by 6 global collaborators. A de-identified subject ID, COVID-19 status, age in years and sex were almost always included in the sample metadata. HLA class I and class II types, where available, came from metadata supplied by the sample provider rather than from assay-based typing.

The full study reports these points: The quantity of clinical and demographic metadata differed by source and by participant and was supplied without curation.

TCRbeta CDR3 regions were amplified from genomic DNA by means of the immunoSEQ Assay, a bias-controlled multiplex PCR. The authors' pipeline ran thus. The number of nucleated cells in each sample was estimated from the amplification of reference gene primers within the assay. Sequence reads were collapsed and filtered to measure the absolute abundance of every unique TCRbeta CDR3 rearrangement. For each sample, productive Simpson clonality was calculated as the square root of Simpson's diversity index across productive rearrangements. TCRdb took over this immuneACCESS table, retaining in-frame rearrangements with V and J assigned. Such tables are incomplete; in checked studies, under half of the missing clones stem from an unresolved V gene, and the remainder is unexplained. The V and J calls and clone size are taken from that table; D and trimming were inferred from the DNA. In all, the sample holds about 55,000 clones, and approximately 88% of those were seen once. The top ten clones comprise 3.6% of the sample.

As concerns this clone: The antigen it recognizes is unknown. Base qualities are not provided; no much larger clone lies one nucleotide away.

At one collaborating source in Seattle, patients were enrolled during active infection and were followed longitudinally through the course of disease. Collaborating institutions collected whole blood in K2EDTA tubes following their own protocols. For TCRbeta analysis, collaborators shipped samples as frozen whole blood, isolated PBMCs, or DNA extracted from either of those sample types. The germline V gene encodes CDR1 SGHRS and CDR2 YFSETQ. From cysteine to phenylalanine, the CDR3 is 15 amino acids long. Only the CDR3 portion is preserved as DNA: 45 bases, with reading frame beginning at the first base. Trimming accounts for 4 bases at V and 9 bases at J, while the number of junction bases matched to no gene is 6.

The chain uses TRBV5-1 and TRBJ2-1; TRBD2 agrees with 14 junctional bases. This receptor was identified in a man aged 40-50 years with COVID-19, enrolled during active disease. The specimen was peripheral blood. The CDR3 reads as follows: CASSGGLAGGGEQFF. The bases read TGCGCCAGCAGCGGCGGACTAGCGGGGGGCGGTGAGCAGTTCTTC.